The 23 T cell receptor beta chains reported below all come from one sample, sequenced in a study of cytomegalovirus exposure and HLA in healthy donors. PCR primers comprised 60 Vbeta and 13 Jbeta primers. Produced via immunoSEQ multiplex PCR; TCRdb's table is partial and in-frame only. In the table there are about 150,000 clones, more than 60% of which are singletons. Sequencing was performed on PBMCs. These TCRs come from a man between 40 and 49 years old in good health and CMV-seropositive.

This clone was seen a single time. The junction shows a germline mismatch at one end, possibly a read error. The chain employs TRBV4-1 and TRBJ2-4, with D possibly matching TRBD1 (5 bases). This CDR3 is built from 14 residues. Per the germline V gene, CDR1 is MGHRA and CDR2 is YSYEKL. The CDR3 DNA reads as TGCGCCAGCAGCCAAGTCGGTTTTCAGCCCAGGGTTGAATTC. Protein product: CASSQVGFQPRVEF.

The CDR3 coding sequence is TGTGCCAGCGGCCTACGGGGTGAGAGCTCCTACGAGCAGTACTTC. This sequence encodes CASGLRGESSYEQYF. This chain uses TRBV27 with TRBJ2-7, with a tentative D call TRBD2 (5 bases). Germline values: CDR1 MNHEY, CDR2 SMNVEV (reference sequence). CDR3 length equals 15 residues. Trimming removed 8 bases at V and 0 bases at J, with 17 bases between.

The chain carries TRBV5-4 and TRBJ2-7; 13 bases align to TRBD2. Germline V CDR1 and CDR2: SGHNT, YYREEE (reference sequence). V trimming: 2 bases; J trimming: 7 bases; junction bases outside the gene matches: 6. The CDR3 sequence is 15 residues long. In DNA form, the CDR3 reads TGTGCCAGCAGCTTTGGACTAGCGGGAGCAGGAGAGCAGTACTTC. Its protein product is CASSFGLAGAGEQYF.

CDR3 in amino acids: CASSRRDRGDSPLHF. DNA of the CDR3: TGTGCCAGCAGCCGGCGGGACAGGGGGGATTCACCCCTCCACTTT. The gene calls are TRBV27 and TRBJ1-6, with TRBD1 identical over 11 bases. The CDR3 is 15 amino acids. J lost 8 bases, V lost 6 bases, and 6 bases had no gene match. Germline V gene lookup returns CDR1 MNHEY and CDR2 SMNVEV (reference sequence).

V gene TRBV10-3 combines with J gene TRBJ2-7, with TRBD2 as a possible D gene (6 bases). With 2 bases removed from V and 10 bases from J, the gap between germline ends came to 12 bases. The germline gives CDR1 ENHRY, CDR2 SYGVKD. This CDR3 contains 12 residues. CDR3 region: CAISENPGDQYF. The CDR3 DNA follows: TGTGCCATCAGTGAGAATCCGGGAGATCAGTACTTC.

This chain uses TRBV18 with TRBJ1-1; TRBD1 matches at 8 bases. There are 14 residues in the CDR3. Germline lookup yields CDR1 KGHSH and CDR2 LQKENI. After removal of 3 bases from V and 13 bases from J, the junction contained 13 bases not matched to a gene. The CDR3 DNA is TGTGCCAGCTCACCCACGACAGGGGAAGGGAGAGATTTCTTT. Translation gives CASSPTTGEGRDFF.

CDR3 protein: CASTGSGDRNTEAFF. CDR3 nucleotide sequence: TGTGCCAGCACCGGCTCCGGGGATCGGAACACTGAAGCTTTCTTT. The chain carries TRBV28 and TRBJ1-1; D call uncertain. CDR3 size: 15 residues. Trimming cost V 7 bases and J 1 base, with 16 bases left between them. Germline V lookup: CDR1 MDHEN, CDR2 SYDVKM.

Written as DNA, the CDR3 is TGCAGCGCCCAGACGGGGACTCGAGACACTGAAGCTTTCTTT. It codes for CSAQTGTRDTEAFF. The chain couples TRBV29-1 to TRBJ1-1; tentatively, D is TRBD1 (5 bases). Trimming took off 7 bases at V and 3 bases at J, with 18 bases between the two ends. The CDR3 has 14 amino acids. The germline CDR1 and CDR2 sequences are SQVTM and ANQGSEA.

As regards this clone: One end of the junction fails to match germline, which may point to a read error. V usage is TRBV30 and J usage is TRBJ2-6, with D perhaps matching TRBD2 (6 bases). CDR3 size: 15 residues. CDR1 GTSNPN and CDR2 SVGIG come from the germline V gene (reference sequence). The CDR3 DNA reads as TGTGCCTGGAGTCACGGGGGAAGTGGGGCCAACGGCCTGACTTTC. It encodes CAWSHGGSGANGLTF.

The chain combines TRBV9 with TRBJ1-3, with a weak D call TRBD1 (5 bases). From germline, CDR1 is SGDLS and CDR2 YYNGEE. V dropped 0 bases and J dropped 0 bases, with 16 bases sitting between them. This CDR3 comprises 18 residues. DNA for the CDR3: TGTGCCAGCAGCGTAGATGGTGGGGGGTCTAGCTCTGGAAACACCATATATTTT. Amino acid sequence: CASSVDGGGSSSGNTIYF.

The rearrangement links TRBV27 to TRBJ2-1; TRBD2 matches at 7 bases. The CDR3 is 15 residues long. The junction had 4 bases not matched to a gene; V was cut back by 3 bases and J by 2 bases. Germline CDR1 reads MNHEY; CDR2 reads SMNVEV (reference sequence). In nucleotides, the CDR3 is TGTGCCAGCAGTTTGGGCGGGAGCGCCTACAATGAGCAGTTCTTC. It encodes CASSLGGSAYNEQFF.

The count of this clone is one. The V gene is TRBV7-3, the J gene TRBJ2-7; 9 bases agree with TRBD1. This CDR3 comprises 15 residues. The germline V gene encodes CDR1 SGHTA and CDR2 FQGTGA. The junction had 8 bases not matched to a gene; V was cut back by 3 bases and J by 5 bases. The CDR3 loop reads CASSFSGQGYDEQYF. The DNA of the CDR3 is TGTGCCAGCAGCTTCTCGGGACAGGGTTACGACGAGCAGTACTTC.

V and J are TRBV19 and TRBJ2-1; D is ambiguous. The germline gives CDR1 LNHDA, CDR2 SQIVND (reference sequence). This CDR3 spans 11 amino acids. V was shortened by 8 bases and J by 9 bases, with 11 bases between the two germline ends. CDR3 DNA: TGTGCCAGTGAGGTGGTCGGTGAGCAGTTCTTC. This codes for CASEVVGEQFF.

This chain uses TRBV5-1 with TRBJ2-1, with 12 positions matching TRBD2. Unmatched junction bases numbered 6, after V lost 5 bases and J lost 9 bases. The CDR3 extends over 14 amino acids. Germline V gene lookup returns CDR1 SGHRS and CDR2 YFSETQ. The CDR3 sequence: CASRRLAGALEQFF. CDR3 DNA sequence: TGCGCCAGCAGACGACTAGCGGGGGCTCTTGAGCAGTTCTTC. Variable domain in full (rest from reference TRBV5-1 and TRBJ2-1): KAGVTQTPRYLIKTRGQQVTLSCSPISGHRSVSWYQQTPGQGLQFLFEYFSETQRNKGNFPGRFSGRQFSNSRSEMNVSTLELGDSALYLCASRRLAGALEQFFGPGTRLTVL.

The chain couples TRBV7-2 to TRBJ2-1, with 8 bases matching TRBD2. CDR3 length: 13 residues. The V and J ends lost 5 bases and 7 bases, in that order; junction bases with no gene match: 4. CDR1 is SGHTA, CDR2 FQGNSA, per germline. Here the CDR3 reads CASSRGGWNEQFF. For the CDR3, the DNA is TGTGCCAGCAGCCGGGGGGGCTGGAATGAGCAGTTCTTC.

This chain joins TRBV19 and TRBJ1-5; 7 nucleotides match TRBD1. The CDR3 runs to 16 residues. J was trimmed by 5 bases and V by 4 bases; bases with no gene match: 11. Per germline, CDR1 LNHDA and CDR2 SQIVND (reference sequence). The CDR3 DNA reads TGTGCCAGTAGTAGCGATGGGACAGCGATGTATCAGCCCCAGCATTTT. This translates into CASSSDGTAMYQPQHF.

The V and J genes are TRBV7-2 and TRBJ1-5, with D perhaps matching TRBD1 (6 bases). Trimming stripped 7 bases from V and 2 bases from J, with 12 bases between. The CDR3 contains 14 residues. CDR1 is SGHTA, CDR2 FQGNSA, per germline. The CDR3 region has the DNA TGTGCCAGCACCACAGGGTCGCGCAATCAGCCCCAGCATTTT. This encodes CASTTGSRNQPQHF.

The chain uses TRBV27 and TRBJ2-1, with a tentative D call TRBD2 (6 bases). Germline-derived CDR1 and CDR2 are MNHEY and SMNVEV (reference sequence). The germline V and J ends were trimmed by 3 bases and 6 bases, with 15 bases remaining between them. The CDR3 has 15 amino acids. CDR3 bases: TGTGCCAGCAGTTTGCGGGGTTTTGGGTCCAATGAGCAGTTCTTC. Translation: CASSLRGFGSNEQFF.

The chain joins TRBV28 to TRBJ2-7; 10 bases line up with TRBD2. V was clipped by 4 bases and J by 3 bases; unmatched bases: 9. The CDR3 is 16 amino acids. CDR1 is MDHEN, CDR2 SYDVKM, per germline. The CDR3 nucleotides read TGTGCCAGCAGTTCCCCCTCTAGCGGGAGTGGCTACGAGCAGTACTTC. It codes for CASSSPSSGSGYEQYF.

About this clone itself: A junction boundary mismatches the germline segment, possibly from a read error. CDR3 in DNA: TGTTCCAGCAGCTCCGCGGACTATGGCTACACCTTC. Amino acid sequence: CSSSSADYGYTF. The chain links TRBV7-9 to TRBJ1-2; D uncertain. In germline, CDR1 is SEHNR, CDR2 FQNEAQ (reference sequence). The CDR3 is 12 amino acids.

The chain has TRBV15 and TRBJ1-2, with a possible D match to TRBD1 (6 bases). Germline-derived CDR1 and CDR2 are LNHNV and YYDKDF (reference sequence). V lost 5 bases, J lost 14 bases, and 21 bases lay in between. CDR3 length equals 13 residues. The CDR3 nucleotides are TGTGCCACCAGCCATGAGGGGGTATCGCATGCGACCTTC. The encoded protein is CATSHEGVSHATF.

This chain connects TRBV7-8 to TRBJ2-6; 9 nucleotides align to TRBD2. In germline, CDR1 is SGHVS, CDR2 FQNEAQ. Trimming at V came to 3 bases and at J to 0 bases, leaving 9 bases not matched to a gene. This CDR3 has 19 residues. The CDR3 region has the DNA TGTGCCAGCAGCTTCCTTTCGGGACTAGCCATCTCTGGGGCCAACGTCCTGACTTTC. Protein: CASSFLSGLAISGANVLTF.

The V gene is TRBV15, the J gene TRBJ2-7, with D perhaps TRBD1 (5 bases). Germline V gene lookup returns CDR1 LNHNV and CDR2 YYDKDF (reference sequence). V was cut by 3 bases and J by 2 bases, with 8 bases left in between. This CDR3 has 13 residues. The CDR3 DNA is TGTGCCACCAGCAGGGACACCCCCTACGAGCAGTACTTC. It specifies CATSRDTPYEQYF. The variable domain in full, completed from reference TRBV15 and TRBJ2-7, reads DAMVIQNPRYQVTQFGKPVTLSCSQTLNHNVMYWYQQKSSQAPKLLFHYYDKDFNNEADTPDNFQSRRPNTSFCFLDIRSPGLGDTAMYLCATSRDTPYEQYFGPGTRLTVT.